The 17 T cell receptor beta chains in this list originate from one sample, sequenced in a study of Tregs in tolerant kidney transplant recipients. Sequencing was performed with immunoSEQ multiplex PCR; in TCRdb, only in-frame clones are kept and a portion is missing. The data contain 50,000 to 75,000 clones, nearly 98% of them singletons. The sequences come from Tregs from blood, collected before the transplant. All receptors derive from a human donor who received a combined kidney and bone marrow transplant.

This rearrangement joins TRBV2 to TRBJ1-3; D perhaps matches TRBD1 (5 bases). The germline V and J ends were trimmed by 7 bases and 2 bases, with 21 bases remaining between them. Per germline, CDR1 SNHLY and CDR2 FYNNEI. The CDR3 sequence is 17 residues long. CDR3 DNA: TGTGCCAGCACTGGCCCGAAAGTCAGGGCTACTGGAAACACCATATATTTT. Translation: CASTGPKVRATGNTIYF.

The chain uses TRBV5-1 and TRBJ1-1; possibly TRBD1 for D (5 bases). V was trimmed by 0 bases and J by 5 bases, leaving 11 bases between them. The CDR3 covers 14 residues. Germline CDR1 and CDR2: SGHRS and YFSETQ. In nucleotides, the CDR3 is TGCGCCAGCAGCTTGGTTTGGGGGGGGACTGAAGCTTTCTTT. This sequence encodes CASSLVWGGTEAFF.

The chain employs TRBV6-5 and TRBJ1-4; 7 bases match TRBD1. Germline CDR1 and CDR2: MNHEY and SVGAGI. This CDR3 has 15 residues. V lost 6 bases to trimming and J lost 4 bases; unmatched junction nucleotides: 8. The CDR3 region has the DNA TGTGCCAGCAGGCCCATGGACAGGTTTAATGAAAAACTGTTTTTT. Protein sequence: CASRPMDRFNEKLFF.

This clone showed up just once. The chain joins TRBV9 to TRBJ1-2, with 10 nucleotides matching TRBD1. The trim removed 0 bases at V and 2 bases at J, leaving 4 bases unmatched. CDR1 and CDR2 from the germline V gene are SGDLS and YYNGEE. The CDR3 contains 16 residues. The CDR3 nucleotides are TGTGCCAGCAGCGTAGCCGGGACAGGGGACAACTATGGCTACACCTTC. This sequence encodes CASSVAGTGDNYGYTF.

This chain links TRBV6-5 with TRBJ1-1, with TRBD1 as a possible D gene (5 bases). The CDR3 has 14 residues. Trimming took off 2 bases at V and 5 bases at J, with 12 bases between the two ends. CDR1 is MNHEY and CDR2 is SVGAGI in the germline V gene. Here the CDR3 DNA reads TGTGCCAGCAGTTACCTTTCCAGGGATACTGAAGCTTTCTTT. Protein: CASSYLSRDTEAFF.

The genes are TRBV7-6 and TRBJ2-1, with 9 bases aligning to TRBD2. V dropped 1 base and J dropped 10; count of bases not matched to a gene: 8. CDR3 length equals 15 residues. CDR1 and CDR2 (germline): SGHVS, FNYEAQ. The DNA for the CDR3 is TGTGCCAGCAGCTTAGAGATTAGCGGGAGATTGGAGCAGTTCTTC. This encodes CASSLEISGRLEQFF. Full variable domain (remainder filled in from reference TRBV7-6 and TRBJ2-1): GAGVSQSPRYKVTKRGQDVALRCDPISGHVSLYWYRQALGQGPEFLTYFNYEAQQDKSGLPNDRFSAERPEGSISTLTIQRTEQRDSAMYRCASSLEISGRLEQFFGPGTRLTVL.

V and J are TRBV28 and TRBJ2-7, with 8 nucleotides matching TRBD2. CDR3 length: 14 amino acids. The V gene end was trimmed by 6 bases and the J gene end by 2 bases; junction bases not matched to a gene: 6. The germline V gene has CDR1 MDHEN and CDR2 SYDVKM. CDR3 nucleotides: TGTGCCAGCAGCCGTAGCGGGGTGACCTACGAGCAGTACTTC. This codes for CASSRSGVTYEQYF.

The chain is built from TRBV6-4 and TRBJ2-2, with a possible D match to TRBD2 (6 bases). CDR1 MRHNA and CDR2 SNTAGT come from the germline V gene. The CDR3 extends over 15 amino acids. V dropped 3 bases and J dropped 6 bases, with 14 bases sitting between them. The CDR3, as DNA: TGTGCCAGCAGTGAGGACGGGAGAATCTCCGGGGAGCTGTTTTTT. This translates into CASSEDGRISGELFF.

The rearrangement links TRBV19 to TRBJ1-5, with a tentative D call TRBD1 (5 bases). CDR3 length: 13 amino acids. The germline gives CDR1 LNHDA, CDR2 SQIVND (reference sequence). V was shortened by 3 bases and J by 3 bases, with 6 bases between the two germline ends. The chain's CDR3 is CASSMDNNQPQHF. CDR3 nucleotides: TGTGCCAGTAGTATGGACAACAATCAGCCCCAGCATTTT.

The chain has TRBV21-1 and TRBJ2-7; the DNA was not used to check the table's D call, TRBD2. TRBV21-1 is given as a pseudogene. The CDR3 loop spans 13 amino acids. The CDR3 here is CASHPSVSYEQYF. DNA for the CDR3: TGTGCCAGCCACCCTAGCGTCTCCTACGAGCAGTACTTC.

The CDR3 loop reads CASTPDRNQPQHF. In DNA form, the CDR3 reads TGTGCCAGCACCCCCGACAGGAATCAGCCCCAGCATTTT. The genes are TRBV2 and TRBJ1-5; TRBD1 is a possible D gene (6 bases). CDR1 is SNHLY and CDR2 is FYNNEI in the germline V gene. V lost 7 bases to trimming and J lost 4 bases, with 11 bases between them. This CDR3 is built from 13 residues. Looking up the rest from reference TRBV2 and TRBJ1-5 gives the full variable domain: EPEVTQTPSHQVTQMGQEVILRCVPISNHLYFYWYRQILGQKVEFLVSFYNNEISEKSEIFDDQFSVERPDGSNFTLKIRSTKLEDSAMYFCASTPDRNQPQHFGDGTRLSIL.

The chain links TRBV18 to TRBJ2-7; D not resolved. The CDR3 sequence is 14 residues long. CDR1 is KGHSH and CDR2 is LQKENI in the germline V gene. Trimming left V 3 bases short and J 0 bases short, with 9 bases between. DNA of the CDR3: TGTGCCAGCTCACCGGAGCAGAGCTCCTACGAGCAGTACTTC. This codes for CASSPEQSSYEQYF.

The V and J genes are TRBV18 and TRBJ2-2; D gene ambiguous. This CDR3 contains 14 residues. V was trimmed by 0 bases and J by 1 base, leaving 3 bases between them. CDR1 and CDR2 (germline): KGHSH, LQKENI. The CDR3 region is CASSPPQNTGELFF. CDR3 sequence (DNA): TGTGCCAGCTCACCACCACAGAACACCGGGGAGCTGTTTTTT. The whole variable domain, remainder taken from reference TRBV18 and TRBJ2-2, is NAGVMQNPRHLVRRRGQEARLRCSPMKGHSHVYWYRQLPEEGLKFMVYLQKENIIDESGMPKERFSAEFPKEGPSILRIQQVVRGDSAAYFCASSPPQNTGELFFGEGSRLTVL.

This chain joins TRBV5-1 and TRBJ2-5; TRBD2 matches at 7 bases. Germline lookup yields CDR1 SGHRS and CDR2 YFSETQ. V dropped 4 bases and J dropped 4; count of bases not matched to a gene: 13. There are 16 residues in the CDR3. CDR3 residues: CASSPRISGGGETQYF. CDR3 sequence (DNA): TGCGCCAGCAGCCCCCGCATTAGTGGGGGGGGAGAGACCCAGTACTTC.

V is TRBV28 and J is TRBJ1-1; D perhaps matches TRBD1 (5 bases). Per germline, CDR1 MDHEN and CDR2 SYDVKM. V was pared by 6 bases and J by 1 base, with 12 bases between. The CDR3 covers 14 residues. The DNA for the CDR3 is TGTGCCAGCAGACCCCATGACAGGAACACTGAAGCTTTCTTT. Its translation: CASRPHDRNTEAFF.

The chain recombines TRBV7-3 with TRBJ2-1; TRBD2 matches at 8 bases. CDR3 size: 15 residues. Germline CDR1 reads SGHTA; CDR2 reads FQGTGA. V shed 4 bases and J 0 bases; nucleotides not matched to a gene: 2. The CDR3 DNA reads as TGTGCCAGCAGCTCCACTAGCGGCTCCTACAATGAGCAGTTCTTC. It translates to CASSSTSGSYNEQFF.

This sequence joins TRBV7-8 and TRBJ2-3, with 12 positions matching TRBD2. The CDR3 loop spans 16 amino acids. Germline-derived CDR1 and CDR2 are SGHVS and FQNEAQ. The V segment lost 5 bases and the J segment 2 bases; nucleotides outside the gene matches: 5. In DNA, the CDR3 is TGTGCCAGCAGCCCCGGACTAGCGGGGAACACAGATACGCAGTATTTT. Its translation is CASSPGLAGNTDTQYF. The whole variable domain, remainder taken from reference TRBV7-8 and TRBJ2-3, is GAGVSQSPRYKVAKRGQDVALRCDPISGHVSLFWYQQALGQGPEFLTYFQNEAQLDKSGLPSDRFFAERPEGSVSTLKIQRTQQEDSAVYLCASSPGLAGNTDTQYFGPGTRLTVL.